Shown below are 32 T cell receptor beta chains from a single sample sequenced in a study of blood T cell repertoires in COVID-19. Using immunoSEQ multiplex PCR, the repertoire was profiled, and TCRdb retains in-frame clones only, with some absent. The table shows 100,000 to 150,000 clones, with around 89% occurring only once. The specimen was peripheral blood. These receptors all stem from a man in his 60s with COVID-19, enrolled during active disease.

This chain uses TRBV9 with TRBJ1-2, with 7 bases aligning to TRBD1. J was trimmed by 7 bases and V by 0 bases; bases with no gene match: 6. The CDR3 is 14 residues long. The germline CDR1 and CDR2 sequences are SGDLS and YYNGEE. The CDR3 DNA follows: TGTGCCAGCAGCGTAGCCCACAGGGGCGGTGGCTACACCTTC. This translates into CASSVAHRGGGYTF.

V is TRBV3-1 (or the pseudogene TRBV3-2) and J is TRBJ2-1; D gene ambiguous. This CDR3 has 14 residues. Trimming removed 4 bases at V and 9 bases at J, with 16 bases between. The germline CDR1 and CDR2 sequences are LGHDT and YNNKEL (reference sequence). The CDR3 loop is CASSPYGDEGEQFF. CDR3 DNA: TGTGCCAGCAGCCCCTACGGAGACGAAGGTGAGCAGTTCTTC.

J is TRBJ1-3 and V is TRBV7-2; D unclear. The germline gives CDR1 SGHTA, CDR2 FQGNSA. V was shortened by 2 bases and J by 0 bases, with 11 bases between the two germline ends. The CDR3 extends over 16 amino acids. The CDR3 region is CASSLSSTLSGNTIYF. DNA for the CDR3: TGTGCCAGCAGCTTATCCTCTACCCTCTCTGGAAACACCATATATTTT.

The V call is TRBV7-2, the J call TRBJ2-7, with 7 bases identical to TRBD1. Germline loops: CDR1 SGHTA, CDR2 FQGNSA. After removal of 5 bases from V and 3 bases from J, the junction contained 10 bases not matched to a gene. The CDR3 sequence is 15 residues long. CDR3 coding DNA: TGTGCCAGCAGCCCGTGGACAGGCCTGATCTACGAGCAGTACTTC. Translation gives CASSPWTGLIYEQYF.

The chain combines TRBV7-9 with TRBJ1-1; 12 positions match TRBD1. The V gene's germline CDR1 is SEHNR and CDR2 FQNEAQ (reference sequence). Trimming cost V 4 bases and J 7 bases; bases outside gene matches: 10. The CDR3 contains 16 residues. The CDR3 DNA is TGTGCCAGCAGCTCCGGATTGGGACAGGGGGCGGATGAAGCTTTCTTT. It codes for CASSSGLGQGADEAFF.

This chain joins TRBV7-2 and TRBJ2-7, with a possible D match to TRBD1 (5 bases). V dropped 6 bases and J dropped 2 bases, with 11 bases sitting between them. The CDR3 spans 13 residues. Germline V gene sequence: CDR1 SGHTA, CDR2 FQGNSA. The CDR3 is CASRQDIPYEQYF. Here the CDR3 DNA reads TGTGCCAGCAGACAGGACATCCCCTACGAGCAGTACTTC.

V gene TRBV9 combines with J gene TRBJ1-1, with a tentative D call TRBD1 (6 bases). The CDR3 totals 13 residues. Trimming removed 0 bases at V and 10 bases at J, with 13 bases between. Germline CDR1 SGDLS, CDR2 YYNGEE. CDR3 residues: CASSVGVGGRAFF. CDR3 DNA: TGTGCCAGCAGCGTAGGGGTAGGGGGTAGAGCTTTCTTT.

V usage is TRBV20-1 and J usage is TRBJ1-1; D possibly corresponds to TRBD1 (5 bases). Trimming left V 3 bases short and J 5 bases short, with 16 bases between. CDR1 and CDR2 from the germline V gene are DFQATT and SNEGSKA (reference sequence). The CDR3 contains 14 residues. This chain's CDR3 is CSASTWGKGTEAFF. The CDR3 coding sequence is TGCAGTGCTAGTACTTGGGGAAAGGGGACTGAAGCTTTCTTT.

The chain carries TRBV6-5 and TRBJ1-5; D gene uncertain. CDR3 length: 15 amino acids. CDR1 and CDR2 from the germline V gene are MNHEY and SVGAGI. V lost 7 bases to trimming and J lost 5 bases, with 18 bases between them. The CDR3 DNA reads as TGTGCCAGCATCGGAGGGTATGGGCGAGATCAGCCCCAGCATTTT. This sequence encodes CASIGGYGRDQPQHF.

In its sample, this clone was seen once. This chain uses TRBV18 with TRBJ2-7; a possible D gene is TRBD1 (6 bases). The CDR3 contains 14 residues. V was pared by 4 bases and J by 1 base, with 11 bases between. Looked up from germline, CDR1 is KGHSH and CDR2 is LQKENI. CDR3 nucleotide sequence: TGTGCCAGCTCACTACGACAGGCATCCTACGAGCAGTACTTC. Protein product: CASSLRQASYEQYF.

The chain is built from TRBV2 and TRBJ2-1; weak D call: TRBD2 (6 bases). Germline V gene sequence: CDR1 SNHLY, CDR2 FYNNEI. Deletions cut 11 bases from V and 14 bases from J, with 16 bases between. The CDR3 length is 10 residues. The CDR3 DNA follows: TGTGCCGGGAGGAGAGACAGCAAGTTCTTC. This encodes CAGRRDSKFF.

This clone was detected only a few times. The rearrangement uses TRBV11-2 and TRBJ2-7; D is unresolved. The V gene's germline CDR1 is SGHAT and CDR2 FQNNGV. CDR3 size: 17 residues. The V gene lost 2 bases and the J gene lost 5 bases, with 22 bases spanning the gap. CDR3 protein: CASSLRPLGLSENEQYF. The CDR3 DNA reads as TGTGCCAGCAGCTTACGGCCCCTTGGGCTATCGGAAAACGAGCAGTACTTC.

This clone was counted a few times. The chain recombines TRBV29-1 with TRBJ1-1; TRBD1 might be the D (5 bases). V was shortened by 6 bases and J by 5 bases, with 13 bases between the two germline ends. Germline V gene sequence: CDR1 SQVTM, CDR2 ANQGSEA. This CDR3 is built from 12 residues. The CDR3 here is CSVDQGGTEAFF. CDR3 DNA sequence: TGCAGCGTCGATCAGGGAGGAACTGAAGCTTTCTTT.

The chain has TRBV6-6 and TRBJ1-4, with D perhaps matching TRBD1 (5 bases). This CDR3 region has 15 residues. Germline values: CDR1 MNHNY, CDR2 SVGAGI (reference sequence). V lost 5 bases and J lost 2, with 12 bases in between. CDR3 bases: TGTGCCAGCAGTGATCGGACAATCACTAATGAAAAACTGTTTTTT. Translating it yields CASSDRTITNEKLFF.

The rearrangement joins TRBV6-5 to TRBJ1-5; TRBD1 matches 7 bases. Germline CDR1 reads MNHEY; CDR2 reads SVGAGI. The CDR3 is 14 amino acids. V dropped 5 bases and J dropped 1; count of bases not matched to a gene: 2. Here the CDR3 reads CASSRDRSNQPQHF. As DNA, the CDR3 is TGTGCCAGCAGTCGGGACAGAAGCAATCAGCCCCAGCATTTT.

The rearrangement uses TRBV6-4 and TRBJ1-5; no clear D. CDR3 length equals 13 residues. Germline-derived CDR1 and CDR2 are MRHNA and SNTAGT. V was cut by 4 bases and J by 6 bases, with 10 bases left in between. CDR3 in DNA: TGTGCCAGCAGTGCCCAACGAGGTCAGCCCCAGCATTTT. This sequence encodes CASSAQRGQPQHF.

The J gene is TRBJ1-4, the V gene TRBV19; TRBD1 aligns across 9 bases. Germline V gene lookup returns CDR1 LNHDA and CDR2 SQIVND (reference sequence). The CDR3 spans 19 residues. J lost 8 bases, V lost 5 bases, and 21 bases had no gene match. The DNA of the CDR3 is TGTGCCAGTAGTTATTGGACAGGGGCGGCAAATAGGTACAAAGAAAAACTGTTTTTT. It encodes CASSYWTGAANRYKEKLFF.

The chain carries TRBV7-9 and TRBJ1-2; perhaps TRBD1 as D (5 bases). Germline values: CDR1 SEHNR, CDR2 FQNEAQ (reference sequence). This CDR3 is built from 14 residues. V lost 4 bases and J lost 5, with 14 bases in between. The CDR3 reads CASSYWGGEYGYTF. In nucleotides, the CDR3 is TGTGCCAGCAGCTACTGGGGCGGAGAGTATGGCTACACCTTC. Full variable domain (rest looked up from reference TRBV7-9 and TRBJ1-2): DTGVSQNPRHKITKRGQNVTFRCDPISEHNRLYWYRQTLGQGPEFLTYFQNEAQLEKSRLLSDRFSAERPKGSFSTLEIQRTEQGDSAMYLCASSYWGGEYGYTFGSGTRLTVV.

V and J are TRBV7-8 and TRBJ1-4; tentatively, D is TRBD1 (6 bases). CDR1 SGHVS and CDR2 FQNEAQ come from the germline V gene. The CDR3 runs 14 residues. V was shortened by 5 bases and J by 6 bases, with 13 bases between the two germline ends. CDR3 protein: CASSARGSDEKLFF. CDR3 in DNA: TGTGCCAGCAGCGCCAGGGGCAGTGATGAAAAACTGTTTTTT. Using reference TRBV7-8 and TRBJ1-4 for the parts outside the CDR3, the full variable domain is GAGVSQSPRYKVAKRGQDVALRCDPISGHVSLFWYQQALGQGPEFLTYFQNEAQLDKSGLPSDRFFAERPEGSVSTLKIQRTQQEDSAVYLCASSARGSDEKLFFGSGTQLSVL.

This clone has only one observation. This chain uses TRBV4-2 with TRBJ1-5; a weak D match, TRBD1 (5 bases). The germline V and J ends were trimmed by 1 base and 6 bases, with 10 bases remaining between them. The germline V gene encodes CDR1 LGHNA and CDR2 YNFKEQ. This CDR3 has 14 amino acids. The CDR3 spells CASSQVTVGQPQHF. CDR3 nucleotides: TGTGCCAGCAGCCAAGTGACAGTCGGTCAGCCCCAGCATTTT.

V gene TRBV6-5 combines with J gene TRBJ1-2; no definite D call. The CDR3 length is 14 residues. Germline CDR1 is MNHEY and CDR2 is SVGAGI. The ends were cut back, 6 bases at V and 6 bases at J, with 17 bases in the middle. The CDR3, as DNA: TGTGCCAGCAGCCGATACGGACTACAAAATGGCTACACCTTC. Translation gives CASSRYGLQNGYTF.

The rearrangement joins TRBV6-5 to TRBJ2-3; 10 bases fit TRBD1. CDR3 length: 15 residues. The junction had 7 bases not matched to a gene; V was cut back by 7 bases and J by 3 bases. Germline V gene data show CDR1 as MNHEY and CDR2 as SVGAGI. The CDR3 reads CASTRRTGGTDTQYF. Written as DNA, the CDR3 is TGTGCCAGCACTCGGCGGACAGGGGGGACAGATACGCAGTATTTT.

The genes are TRBV7-3 and TRBJ2-3, with TRBD1 as a possible D gene (6 bases). The V gene lost 2 bases and the J gene lost 4 bases, with 13 bases spanning the gap. The CDR3 runs 15 residues. The germline V gene encodes CDR1 SGHTA and CDR2 FQGTGA. In DNA form, the CDR3 reads TGTGCCAGCAGCTTATTCGTGGGGGCCGCAGATACGCAGTATTTT. Residues: CASSLFVGAADTQYF.

The V gene is TRBV3-1 (or the pseudogene TRBV3-2), the J gene TRBJ1-6; possible D gene TRBD1, 6 bases. The length of the CDR3 is 15 residues. CDR1 is LGHDT and CDR2 is YNNKEL in the germline V gene (reference sequence). V lost 4 bases and J lost 10, with 17 bases in between. CDR3 in DNA: TGTGCCAGCAGCCCCCGGCTACAGGGTCAGTCACCCCTCCACTTT. Translating gives CASSPRLQGQSPLHF.

In DNA form, the CDR3 reads TGCAGCGTTGGTTCCGGGACAGATGGATTAGATACGCAGTATTTT. It yields the protein CSVGSGTDGLDTQYF. This sequence joins TRBV29-1 and TRBJ2-3, with 7 bases identical to TRBD1. Per germline, CDR1 SQVTM and CDR2 ANQGSEA. The CDR3 is 15 amino acids. V shed 4 bases and J 5 bases; nucleotides not matched to a gene: 12.

J is TRBJ2-7 and V is TRBV19; a possible D gene is TRBD1 (5 bases). This CDR3 spans 14 amino acids. Per germline, CDR1 LNHDA and CDR2 SQIVND (reference sequence). V gave up 4 bases and J gave up 1 base, with 11 bases separating them. In nucleotides, the CDR3 is TGTGCCAGTAGTACGACAGTGGTTTCCTACGAGCAGTACTTC. As protein: CASSTTVVSYEQYF. Using reference TRBV19 and TRBJ2-7 for the parts outside the CDR3, the full variable domain is DGGITQSPKYLFRKEGQNVTLSCEQNLNHDAMYWYRQDPGQGLRLIYYSQIVNDFQKGDIAEGYSVSREKKESFPLTVTSAQKNPTAFYLCASSTTVVSYEQYFGPGTRLTVT.

The chain links TRBV2 to TRBJ1-5; TRBD1 aligns across 7 bases. Germline-derived CDR1 and CDR2 are SNHLY and FYNNEI. V lost 6 bases and J lost 5; bases outside the gene matches: 28. The CDR3 runs 21 residues. CDR3 nucleotides: TGTGCCAGCAGAGGGGGTGACAGGGTGTCCTTCCTAAGAATAATAGATCAGCCCCAGCATTTT. Translated: CASRGGDRVSFLRIIDQPQHF.

The chain recombines TRBV19 with TRBJ1-3, with 7 bases matching TRBD1. The V and J ends lost 2 bases and 2 bases, in that order; junction bases with no gene match: 3. The germline V gene has CDR1 LNHDA and CDR2 SQIVND (reference sequence). The CDR3 totals 15 residues. The CDR3 nucleotides read TGTGCCAGTAGTATACAGGGGGAAGCTGGAAACACCATATATTTT. This gives the protein CASSIQGEAGNTIYF.

V is TRBV6-6 and J is TRBJ1-1, with D perhaps TRBD1 (5 bases). Germline CDR1 and CDR2: MNHNY and SVGAGI (reference sequence). The CDR3 covers 16 residues. With 5 bases removed from V and 0 bases from J, the gap between germline ends came to 16 bases. CDR3 sequence: CASSPLRGQVNTEAFF. DNA for the CDR3: TGTGCCAGCAGTCCACTGCGGGGCCAGGTGAACACTGAAGCTTTCTTT.

The chain recombines TRBV4-1 with TRBJ1-4; D uncertain. This CDR3 region has 16 residues. The V end was cut by 1 base, the J end by 5 bases, with 14 bases between. The germline CDR1 and CDR2 sequences are MGHRA and YSYEKL. The CDR3 bases are TGCGCCAGCAGCCAAGGCCTCCGGGCGGGGAATGAAAAACTGTTTTTT. This codes for CASSQGLRAGNEKLFF.

The J gene is TRBJ2-1, the V gene TRBV4-2, with 8 nucleotides matching TRBD2. The V segment lost 4 bases and the J segment 7 bases; nucleotides outside the gene matches: 12. CDR3 size: 16 residues. The germline CDR1 and CDR2 sequences are LGHNA and YNFKEQ. The CDR3 DNA reads TGTGCCAGCAGCCCGCCTACGGGGGGGCCGGTGAATGAGCAGTTCTTC. Its translation is CASSPPTGGPVNEQFF.

The chain has TRBV7-9 and TRBJ1-1; D is uncertain. V gave up 5 bases and J gave up 4 bases, with 11 bases separating them. CDR3 size: 13 residues. From germline, CDR1 is SEHNR and CDR2 FQNEAQ (reference sequence). CDR3 residues: CASSTPPSTEAFF. The CDR3 nucleotides are TGTGCCAGCAGCACCCCTCCTAGCACTGAAGCTTTCTTT.